This T cell receptor (beta chain) comes out of a study of blood T cell repertoires in COVID-19. Produced via immunoSEQ multiplex PCR; TCRdb's table is partial and in-frame only. The repertoire holds fewer than 650,000 clones, with roughly 89% as singletons. Germline V gene data show CDR1 as MNHNS and CDR2 as SASEGT. V lost 1 base and J 6 bases, leaving 9 bases between the germline ends. CDR3 length: 14 residues. The chain is built from TRBV6-1 and TRBJ2-2, with D tentatively TRBD1 (5 bases). The receptor's source is a woman aged 45-65 years with COVID-19, enrolled during active disease. Sequenced input: peripheral blood. CDR3 bases: TGTGCCAGCAGTGAAGTATCAGGGTCCGGGGAGCTGTTTTTT. This gives the protein CASSEVSGSGELFF.